This T cell receptor (beta chain) was captured by sequencing in a study of blood T cells in healthy people across ages. It was with a sample-barcoded 5' primer and a J-beta primer mix that a second PCR of roughly 7 to 12 cycles was run. One entry per CDR3 protein results from TCRdb running MiXCR on the 5' RACE reads. This table has about 1.6 million distinct CDR3 sequences, about 35% appearing once. Study-level points and caveats: Roughly linear declines in TCR beta diversity per million T cells occurred with age. With unsorted PBMCs, a conclusive comparison of naive versus antigen-experienced cells was not possible.

This CDR3 spans 15 amino acids. CDR1 SGHVS and CDR2 FNYEAQ come from the germline V gene. The V end lost 5 bases, the J end lost 4 bases, and 17 bases lay between the germline ends. Individuals who donated were healthy Caucasians from Russia aged roughly 6 to 95. RNA extraction gave at least 5.5 micrograms of total RNA per sample. For this clonotype: The antigen remains undetermined.

Material for sequencing was blood. The chain uses TRBV7-6 and TRBJ1-2; D perhaps matches TRBD1 (5 bases). This sequence originates from a woman aged 25 to 39 in good health. The CDR3, as DNA: TGTGCCAGCAGCCGGACATCAACCGGGCTCTATGGCTACACCTTC. Protein sequence: CASSRTSTGLYGYTF.